The following is a T cell receptor beta chain sequence with its context. Germline-derived CDR1 and CDR2 are LNHDA and SQIVND (reference sequence). This CDR3 has 13 amino acids. With 6 bases removed from V and 4 bases from J, the gap between germline ends came to 10 bases. Constant-segment primers and 5'RACE yielded cDNA libraries for TCR alpha and TCR beta, each carrying sample barcodes and UMIs. MiXCR, run by TCRdb on the 5' RACE reads, gives a single entry per CDR3 protein. The top ten clones hold approximately 8.1% of a sample with fewer than 650,000 distinct CDR3 sequences, 17% of them seen once. The record originates from a study of T-cell memory formation after mild COVID-19. Study summary: Clusters were largely donor specific.

The chain employs TRBV19 and TRBJ1-3; weak D call: TRBD1 (5 bases). This receptor was obtained from an adult woman who had mild COVID-19 (a few samples of this study predate the infection). Cell type and time point are not known. The sequencing sample was made of PBMCs or a T cell subset sorted from them (not recorded which). The CDR3 here is CASSLDIGNTIYF. The CDR3 DNA follows: TGTGCCAGTAGCTTGGACATCGGAAACACCATATATTTT.